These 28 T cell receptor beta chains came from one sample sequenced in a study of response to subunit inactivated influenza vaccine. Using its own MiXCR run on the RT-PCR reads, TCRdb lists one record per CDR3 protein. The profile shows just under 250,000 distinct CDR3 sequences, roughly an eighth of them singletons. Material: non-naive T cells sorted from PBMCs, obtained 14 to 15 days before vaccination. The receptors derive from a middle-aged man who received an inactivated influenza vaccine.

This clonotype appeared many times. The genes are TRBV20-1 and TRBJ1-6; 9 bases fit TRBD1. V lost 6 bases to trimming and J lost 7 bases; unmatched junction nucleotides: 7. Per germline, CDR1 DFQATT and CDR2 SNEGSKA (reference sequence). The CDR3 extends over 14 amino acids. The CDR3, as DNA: TGCAGTGCGAGTGGGACAGGGAACAATTCACCCCTCCACTTT. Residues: CSASGTGNNSPLHF.

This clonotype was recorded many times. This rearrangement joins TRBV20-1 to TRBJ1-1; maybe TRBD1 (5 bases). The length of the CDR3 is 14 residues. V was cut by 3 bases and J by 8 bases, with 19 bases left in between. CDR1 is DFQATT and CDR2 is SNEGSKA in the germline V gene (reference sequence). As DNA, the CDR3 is TGCAGTGCTAGTAGGGTCCGAGCGGGGGACGAAGCTTTCTTT. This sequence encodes CSASRVRAGDEAFF.

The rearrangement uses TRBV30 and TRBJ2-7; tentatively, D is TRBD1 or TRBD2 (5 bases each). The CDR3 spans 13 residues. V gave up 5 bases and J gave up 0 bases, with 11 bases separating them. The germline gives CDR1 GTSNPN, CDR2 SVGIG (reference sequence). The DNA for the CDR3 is TGTGCCTGGTCACGGGACCGCTCCTACGAGCAGTACTTC. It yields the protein CAWSRDRSYEQYF. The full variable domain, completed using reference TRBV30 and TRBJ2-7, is SQTIHQWPATLVQPVGSPLSLECTVEGTSNPNLYWYRQAAGRGLQLLFYSVGIGQISSEVPQNLSASRPQDRQFILSSKKLLLSDSGFYLCAWSRDRSYEQYFGPGTRLTVT.

As DNA, the CDR3 is TGCAGTGCTATAAGACAAACAGGGGTCACTGAAGCTTTCTTT. Amino acids: CSAIRQTGVTEAFF. V and J are TRBV20-1 and TRBJ1-1; 7 nucleotides match TRBD1. V lost 4 bases to trimming and J lost 4 bases; unmatched junction nucleotides: 9. The CDR3 totals 14 residues. The germline V gene encodes CDR1 DFQATT and CDR2 SNEGSKA (reference sequence).

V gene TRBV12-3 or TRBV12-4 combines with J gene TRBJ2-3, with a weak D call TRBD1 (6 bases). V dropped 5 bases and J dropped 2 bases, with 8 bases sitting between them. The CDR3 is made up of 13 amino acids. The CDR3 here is CASSRGSTDTQYF. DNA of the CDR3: TGTGCCAGCAGTAGGGGGTCCACAGATACGCAGTATTTT.

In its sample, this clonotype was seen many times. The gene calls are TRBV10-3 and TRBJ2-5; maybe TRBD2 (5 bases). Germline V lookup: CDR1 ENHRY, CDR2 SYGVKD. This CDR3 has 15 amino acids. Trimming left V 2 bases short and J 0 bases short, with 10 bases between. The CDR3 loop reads CAISEALLDQETQYF. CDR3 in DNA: TGTGCCATCAGTGAGGCACTACTAGACCAAGAGACCCAGTACTTC.

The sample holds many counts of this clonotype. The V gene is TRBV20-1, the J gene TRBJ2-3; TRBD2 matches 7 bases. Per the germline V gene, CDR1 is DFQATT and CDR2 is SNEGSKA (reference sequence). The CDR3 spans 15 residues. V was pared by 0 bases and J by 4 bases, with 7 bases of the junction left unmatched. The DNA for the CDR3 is TGCAGTGCTAGAGATGCACTAGCGATATCAGATACGCAGTATTTT. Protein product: CSARDALAISDTQYF.

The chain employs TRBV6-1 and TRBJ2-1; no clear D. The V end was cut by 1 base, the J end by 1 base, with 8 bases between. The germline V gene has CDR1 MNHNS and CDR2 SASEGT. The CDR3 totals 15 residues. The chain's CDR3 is CASSEGARSYNEQFF. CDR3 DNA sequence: TGTGCCAGCAGTGAAGGAGCGAGGTCCTACAATGAGCAGTTCTTC.

CDR3 in amino acids: CSARDPGGDTQYF. In DNA, the CDR3 is TGCAGTGCTAGAGATCCGGGAGGAGATACGCAGTATTTT. V is TRBV20-1 and J is TRBJ2-3; 7 nucleotides match TRBD2. Germline V gene data show CDR1 as DFQATT and CDR2 as SNEGSKA (reference sequence). V shed 0 bases and J 5 bases; nucleotides not matched to a gene: 2. This CDR3 is built from 13 residues.

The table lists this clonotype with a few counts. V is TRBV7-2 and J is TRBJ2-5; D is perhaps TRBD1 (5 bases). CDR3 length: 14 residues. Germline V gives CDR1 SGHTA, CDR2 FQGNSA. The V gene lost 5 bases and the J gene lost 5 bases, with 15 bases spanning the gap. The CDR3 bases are TGTGCCAGCAGCAGGACCGTACCAGGGGAGACCCAGTACTTC. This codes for CASSRTVPGETQYF.

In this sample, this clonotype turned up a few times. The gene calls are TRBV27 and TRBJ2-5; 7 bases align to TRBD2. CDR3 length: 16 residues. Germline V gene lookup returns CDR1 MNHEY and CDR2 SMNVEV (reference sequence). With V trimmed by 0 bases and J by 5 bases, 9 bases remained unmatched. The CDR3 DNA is TGTGCCAGCAGTTTATCGTTGCGCGGGGGTGCGGAGACCCAGTACTTC. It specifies CASSLSLRGGAETQYF.

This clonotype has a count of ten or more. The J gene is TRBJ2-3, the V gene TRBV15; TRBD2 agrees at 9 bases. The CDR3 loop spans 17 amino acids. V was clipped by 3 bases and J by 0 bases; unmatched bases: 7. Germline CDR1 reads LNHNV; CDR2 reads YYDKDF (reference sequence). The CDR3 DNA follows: TGTGCCACCAGCAGCGGGAGGCGGGAGGGAAGCACAGATACGCAGTATTTT. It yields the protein CATSSGRREGSTDTQYF.

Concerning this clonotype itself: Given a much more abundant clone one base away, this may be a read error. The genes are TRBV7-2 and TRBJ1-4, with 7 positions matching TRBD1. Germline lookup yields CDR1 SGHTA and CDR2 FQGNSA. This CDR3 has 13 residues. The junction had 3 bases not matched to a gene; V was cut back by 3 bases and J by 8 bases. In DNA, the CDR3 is TGTGCCAGCAGCTTGACAGGGTGCGAAAAACTGTTTTTT. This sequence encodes CASSLTGCEKLFF.

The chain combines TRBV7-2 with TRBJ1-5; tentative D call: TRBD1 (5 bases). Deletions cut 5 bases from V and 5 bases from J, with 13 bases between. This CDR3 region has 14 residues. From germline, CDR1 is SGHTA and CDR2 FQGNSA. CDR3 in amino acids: CASSGGTGHQPQHF. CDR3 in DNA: TGTGCCAGCAGCGGAGGAACAGGTCATCAGCCCCAGCATTTT.

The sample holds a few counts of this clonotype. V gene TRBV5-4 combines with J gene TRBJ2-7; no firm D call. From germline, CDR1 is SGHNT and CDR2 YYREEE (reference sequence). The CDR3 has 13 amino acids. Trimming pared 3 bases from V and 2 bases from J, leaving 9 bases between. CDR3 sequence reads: CASSSHMTYEQYF. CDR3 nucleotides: TGTGCCAGCAGCTCTCACATGACCTACGAGCAGTACTTC.

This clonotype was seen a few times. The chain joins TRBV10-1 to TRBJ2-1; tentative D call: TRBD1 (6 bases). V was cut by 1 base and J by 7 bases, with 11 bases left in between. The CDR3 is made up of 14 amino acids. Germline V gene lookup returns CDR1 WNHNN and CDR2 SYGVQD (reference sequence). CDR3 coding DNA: TGCGCCAGCAGTGAGTTCACAGGGCGTAATGAGCAGTTCTTC. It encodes CASSEFTGRNEQFF.

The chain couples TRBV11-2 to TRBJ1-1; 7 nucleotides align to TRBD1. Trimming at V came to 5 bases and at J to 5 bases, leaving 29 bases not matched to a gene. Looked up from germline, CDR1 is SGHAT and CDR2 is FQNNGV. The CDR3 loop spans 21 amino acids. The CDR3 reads CASSPKPSAGQLIFGGTEAFF. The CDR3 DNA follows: TGTGCCAGCAGCCCAAAACCCTCCGCGGGACAGCTCATTTTCGGAGGGACTGAAGCTTTCTTT.

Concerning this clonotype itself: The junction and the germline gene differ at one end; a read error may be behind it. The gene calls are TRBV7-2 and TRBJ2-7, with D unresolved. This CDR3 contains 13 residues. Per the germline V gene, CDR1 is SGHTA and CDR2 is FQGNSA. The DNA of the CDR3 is TGTTCCAGCAGCTTAAACTATCGCTACGAGCAGTACTTC. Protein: CSSSLNYRYEQYF.

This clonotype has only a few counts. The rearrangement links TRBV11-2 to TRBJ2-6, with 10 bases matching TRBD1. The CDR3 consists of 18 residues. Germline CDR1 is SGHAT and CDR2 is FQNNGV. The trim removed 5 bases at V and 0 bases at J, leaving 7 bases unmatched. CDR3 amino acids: CASSPRGQGTSGANVLTF. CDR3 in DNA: TGTGCCAGCAGCCCCCGGGGACAGGGGACCTCTGGGGCCAACGTCCTGACTTTC.

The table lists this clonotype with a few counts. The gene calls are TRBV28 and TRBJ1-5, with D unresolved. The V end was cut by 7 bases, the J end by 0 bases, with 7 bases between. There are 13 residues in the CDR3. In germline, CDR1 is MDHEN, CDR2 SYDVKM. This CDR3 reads CASTQVSNQPQHF. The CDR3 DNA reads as TGTGCCAGCACCCAGGTTAGCAATCAGCCCCAGCATTTT.

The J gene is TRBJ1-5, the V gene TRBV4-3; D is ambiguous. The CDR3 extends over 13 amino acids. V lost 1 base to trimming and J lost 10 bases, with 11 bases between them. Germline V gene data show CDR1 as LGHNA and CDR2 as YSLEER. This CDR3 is CASSQGQVSPQHF. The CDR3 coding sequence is TGCGCCAGCAGCCAAGGCCAGGTTAGTCCCCAGCATTTT.

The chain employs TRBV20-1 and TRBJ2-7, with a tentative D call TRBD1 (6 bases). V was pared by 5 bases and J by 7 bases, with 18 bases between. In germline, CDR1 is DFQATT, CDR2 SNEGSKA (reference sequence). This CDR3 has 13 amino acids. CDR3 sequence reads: CSAPGAGVTEQYF. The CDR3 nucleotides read TGCAGTGCTCCCGGGGCAGGGGTAACGGAGCAGTACTTC.

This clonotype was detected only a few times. CDR3 bases: TGTGCCATGCGCGACAGTGTGAACACTGAAGCTTTCTTT. It is translated as CAMRDSVNTEAFF. J is TRBJ1-1 and V is TRBV10-3, with D perhaps matching TRBD1 (5 bases). This CDR3 spans 13 amino acids. Germline-derived CDR1 and CDR2 are ENHRY and SYGVKD. Deletions cut 9 bases from V and 0 bases from J, with 11 bases between.

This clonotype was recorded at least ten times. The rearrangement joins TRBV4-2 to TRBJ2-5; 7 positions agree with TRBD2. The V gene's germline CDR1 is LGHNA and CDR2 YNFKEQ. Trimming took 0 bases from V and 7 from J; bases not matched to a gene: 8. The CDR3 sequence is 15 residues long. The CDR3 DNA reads TGTGCCAGCAGCCAAGAAGGTGCGGGAGTTGGGACCCAGTACTTC. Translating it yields CASSQEGAGVGTQYF.

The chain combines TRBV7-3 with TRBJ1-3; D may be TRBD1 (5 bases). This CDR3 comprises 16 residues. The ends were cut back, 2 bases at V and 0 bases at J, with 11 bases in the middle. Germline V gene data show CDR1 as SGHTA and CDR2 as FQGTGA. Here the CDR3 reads CASSLDDRGSGNTIYF. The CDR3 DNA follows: TGTGCCAGCAGCTTAGATGACAGAGGCTCTGGAAACACCATATATTTT.

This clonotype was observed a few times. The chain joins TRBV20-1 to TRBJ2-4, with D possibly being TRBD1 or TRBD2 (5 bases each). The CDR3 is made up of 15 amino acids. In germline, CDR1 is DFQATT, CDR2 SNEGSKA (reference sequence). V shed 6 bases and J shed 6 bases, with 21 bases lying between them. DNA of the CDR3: TGCAGTGCCAGACCGGGACCAAGGCCGGGAAACATTCAGTACTTC. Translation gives CSARPGPRPGNIQYF.

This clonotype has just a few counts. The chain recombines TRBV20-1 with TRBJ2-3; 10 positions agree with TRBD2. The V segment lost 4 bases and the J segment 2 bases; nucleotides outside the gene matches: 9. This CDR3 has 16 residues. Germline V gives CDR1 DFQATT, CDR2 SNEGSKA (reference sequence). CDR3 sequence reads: CSATRGLADVTDTQYF. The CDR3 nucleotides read TGCAGTGCTACCCGCGGACTAGCGGACGTCACAGATACGCAGTATTTT.

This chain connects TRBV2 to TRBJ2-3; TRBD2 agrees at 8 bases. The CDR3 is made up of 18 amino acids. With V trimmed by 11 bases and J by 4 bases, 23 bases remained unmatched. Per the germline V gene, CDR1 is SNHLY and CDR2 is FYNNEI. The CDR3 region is CALSLVSPLAGWADTQYF. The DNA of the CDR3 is TGTGCCCTCAGTTTGGTGTCCCCCTTAGCGGGATGGGCAGATACGCAGTATTTT.